Below are 13 T cell receptor beta chains sequenced from a single sample in a study. MiXCR, applied by TCRdb to the RT-PCR reads, yields one record per CDR3 protein. This table has around 700,000 distinct CDR3 sequences, approximately 15% appearing once. Sequencing was done on a sample of memory CD4+ T cells from blood. Receptors were obtained from a female donor in good health, serving as a healthy control.

The sample holds a few counts of this clonotype. The rearrangement links TRBV24-1 to TRBJ2-3; 9 bases match TRBD2. V gave up 4 bases and J gave up 2 bases; unmatched junction bases: 9. This CDR3 is 17 amino acids long. Germline V gene sequence: CDR1 KGHDR, CDR2 SFDVKD. CDR3 nucleotides: TGTGCCACCAGTGACCCCGGGGCTAGCGGGGTCACAGATACGCAGTATTTT. Encoded protein: CATSDPGASGVTDTQYF.

The table lists this clonotype with a few counts. The gene calls are TRBV7-8 and TRBJ2-6; 10 bases are shared with TRBD1. Unmatched junction bases numbered 8, after V lost 5 bases and J lost 4 bases. Looked up from germline, CDR1 is SGHVS and CDR2 is FQNEAQ. This CDR3 comprises 17 residues. In DNA form, the CDR3 reads TGTGCCAGCAGCATCAGACAGGGGGCAGGGGGGGCCAACGTCCTGACTTTC. Translated: CASSIRQGAGGANVLTF. Variable domain in full (rest from reference TRBV7-8 and TRBJ2-6): GAGVSQSPRYKVAKRGQDVALRCDPISGHVSLFWYQQALGQGPEFLTYFQNEAQLDKSGLPSDRFFAERPEGSVSTLKIQRTQQEDSAVYLCASSIRQGAGGANVLTFGAGSRLTVL.

In its sample, this clonotype was seen a few times. V usage is TRBV20-1 and J usage is TRBJ2-4; 7 bases agree with TRBD1. Trimming took 6 bases from V and 6 from J; bases not matched to a gene: 8. In germline, CDR1 is DFQATT, CDR2 SNEGSKA (reference sequence). The CDR3 loop spans 13 amino acids. As DNA, the CDR3 is TGCAGTGCCACCGACAGGGCGAGAAACATTCAGTACTTC. It codes for CSATDRARNIQYF.

This clonotype has at least ten counts. The V gene is TRBV7-2, the J gene TRBJ1-3; D gene uncertain. The CDR3 is 15 amino acids. From germline, CDR1 is SGHTA and CDR2 FQGNSA. Trimming took 1 base from V and 0 from J, leaving 7 bases between them. CDR3 sequence reads: CASSLVGNSGNTIYF. CDR3 DNA sequence: TGTGCCAGCAGCTTAGTCGGCAACTCTGGAAACACCATATATTTT. The full variable domain, with the rest looked up from reference TRBV7-2 and TRBJ1-3, is GAGVSQSPSNKVTEKGKDVELRCDPISGHTALYWYRQSLGQGLEFLIYFQGNSAPDKSGLPSDRFSAERTGGSVSTLTIQRTQQEDSAVYLCASSLVGNSGNTIYFGEGSWLTVV.

This clonotype was seen ten or more times. The V call is TRBV12-3 or TRBV12-4, the J call TRBJ1-2, with D hard to call. The V end lost 5 bases, the J end lost 5 bases, and 12 bases lay between the germline ends. There are 13 residues in the CDR3. The CDR3 DNA reads as TGTGCCAGCAGTCTTACACGGGAGTATGGCTACACCTTC. Its protein product is CASSLTREYGYTF.

The rearrangement links TRBV6-6 to TRBJ1-5, with unresolved D. V dropped 2 bases and J dropped 2 bases, with 13 bases sitting between them. This CDR3 contains 16 residues. Germline V gene sequence: CDR1 MNHNY, CDR2 SVGAGI (reference sequence). As DNA, the CDR3 is TGTGCCAGCAGTTACGAGCGGGGAAGTGGCAATCAGCCCCAGCATTTT. Encoded protein: CASSYERGSGNQPQHF.

The V gene is TRBV18, the J gene TRBJ1-1; no definite D call. Trimming stripped 4 bases from V and 8 bases from J, with 11 bases between. This CDR3 region has 12 residues. Per the germline V gene, CDR1 is KGHSH and CDR2 is LQKENI. CDR3 nucleotide sequence: TGTGCCAGCTCACTCACACTGGAAGAAGCTTTCTTT. It is translated as CASSLTLEEAFF. The full variable domain, rest sourced from reference TRBV18 and TRBJ1-1, is NAGVMQNPRHLVRRRGQEARLRCSPMKGHSHVYWYRQLPEEGLKFMVYLQKENIIDESGMPKERFSAEFPKEGPSILRIQQVVRGDSAAYFCASSLTLEEAFFGQGTRLTVV.

The rearrangement uses TRBV7-3 and TRBJ1-1; D gene uncertain. Germline values: CDR1 SGHTA, CDR2 FQGTGA. This CDR3 is built from 15 residues. V lost 7 bases and J 4 bases, leaving 19 bases between the germline ends. The CDR3 DNA reads TGTGCCAGCATGGCCGGTTCGGGAATTGGCACTGAAGCTTTCTTT. Amino acid sequence: CASMAGSGIGTEAFF.

Only a few counts were recorded for this clonotype. The V call is TRBV6-6, the J call TRBJ1-1, with D perhaps matching TRBD1 (5 bases). The CDR3 totals 12 residues. Germline V gene lookup returns CDR1 MNHNY and CDR2 SVGAGI (reference sequence). Between the trimmed V and J ends, which lost 2 bases and 11 bases, there was a span of 12 bases. The chain's CDR3 is CASSYRAGEAFF. The CDR3 DNA follows: TGTGCCAGCAGTTACCGAGCGGGGGAGGCTTTCTTT.

This clonotype was detected only a few times. The CDR3: CASESEQREKLFF. In nucleotides, the CDR3 is TGTGCCAGCGAATCCGAACAGCGGGAAAAACTGTTTTTT. This rearrangement joins TRBV28 to TRBJ1-4; D is ambiguous. The CDR3 is made up of 13 amino acids. Trimming took off 8 bases at V and 8 bases at J, with 15 bases between the two ends. Germline V gene data show CDR1 as MDHEN and CDR2 as SYDVKM.

This clonotype was recorded many times. V gene TRBV6-5 combines with J gene TRBJ2-7; D gene uncertain. V was cut by 8 bases and J by 0 bases, with 11 bases left in between. CDR3 size: 13 residues. Per germline, CDR1 MNHEY and CDR2 SVGAGI. Here the CDR3 reads CASQRLGSYEQYF. CDR3 coding DNA: TGTGCCAGCCAACGGTTGGGCTCCTACGAGCAGTACTTC.

V and J are TRBV10-3 and TRBJ2-2, with D hard to call. The CDR3 consists of 14 residues. In germline, CDR1 is ENHRY, CDR2 SYGVKD. The germline V and J ends were trimmed by 2 bases and 0 bases, with 4 bases remaining between them. CDR3 nucleotides: TGTGCCATCAGTGAGGTAGCGAACACCGGGGAGCTGTTTTTT. It encodes CAISEVANTGELFF.

The genes are TRBV12-5 and TRBJ2-1; 8 bases fit TRBD2. The CDR3 is 15 residues long. After removal of 7 bases from V and 8 bases from J, the junction contained 13 bases not matched to a gene. Germline V gene lookup returns CDR1 LGHNT and CDR2 FRNRAP. This chain's CDR3 is CASASGSLTWDEQFF. The CDR3 region has the DNA TGTGCTAGTGCAAGCGGGAGCCTAACGTGGGATGAGCAGTTCTTC.